The rows below give T cell receptor beta chains drawn from one sample of a study of shared clonotypes between healthy human individuals. The method was immunoSEQ multiplex PCR; TCRdb's version includes in-frame clones alone and lacks a portion of them. Here the sample spans a few million clones, around nine tenths being singletons. The sequenced sample was naive CD4+ T cells sorted from blood. The source of these receptors is a man between 18 and 29 years old in good health. The CDR3 runs from the conserved cysteine through the conserved F or W. A D gene is named only where the DNA matches it firmly. Rows may omit the clone size; those that give it use once, few, many or a size class.

abundance | d_gene | j_gene | v_gene | CDR3aa
. | . | TRBJ1-5 | TRBV18 | CASSPMGTGGQPQHF
. | TRBD1 | TRBJ2-7 | TRBV5-1 | CASSSFPGTGGTYEQYF
. | . | TRBJ2-7 | TRBV6-1 | CASTKTGSYEQYF
. | TRBD2 | TRBJ2-2 | TRBV5-1 | CATSSGQNTGELFF
. | . | TRBJ1-6 | TRBV7-5 | CARSLKGMGSRLTYNSPLHF
. | . | TRBJ1-1 | TRBV7-9 | CASSLWTSNTEAFF
. | TRBD2 | TRBJ2-5 | TRBV7-6 | CASSLGGGTSEETQYF
. | TRBD1 | TRBJ2-7 | TRBV5-5 | CASSLGDREIYEQYF
. | . | TRBJ1-5 | TRBV19 | CASSMREDNQPQHF
. | . | TRBJ2-5 | TRBV19 | CASSKIIGAFQETQYF
. | . | TRBJ1-4 | TRBV27 | CASSSWAQANEKLFF
. | . | TRBJ1-2 | TRBV9 | CASSVVESGYGYTF
. | . | TRBJ2-7 | TRBV5-4 | CASSPGPRAGAYEQYF
. | . | TRBJ2-6 | TRBV5-1 | CASSLGGSGANVLTF
. | . | TRBJ1-2 | TRBV11-2 | CASSLDRFRANYGYTF
. | . | TRBJ1-2 | TRBV28 | CASSPRRSYGYTF
once | . | TRBJ2-5 | TRBV11-2 | CASSSLQRDSPLQETQYF
. | . | TRBJ2-7 | TRBV9 | CASSVSYGASYEQYF
. | . | TRBJ1-1 | TRBV6-5 | CASSYSGSKNTEAFF
. | TRBD2 | TRBJ2-5 | TRBV6-1 | CASSEGSSGGQETQYF
once | TRBD1 | TRBJ2-2 | TRBV19 | CASSIQGAAGELFF
. | . | TRBJ1-2 | TRBV6-5 | CASSDWRSGKHYTF
. | . | TRBJ1-1 | TRBV6-1 | CASSERRGARDTEAFF
. | TRBD1 | TRBJ1-1 | TRBV2 | CASSAQGPLRAFF
. | . | TRBJ2-5 | TRBV2 | CASSEYRGERGETQYF
. | TRBD2 | TRBJ2-7 | TRBV7-9 | CASSPRGGSYEQYF
. | . | TRBJ2-7 | TRBV5-5 | CASSLGQSKGEEQYF
. | . | TRBJ2-7 | TRBV18 | CASSRSPGTRPYEQYF
once | TRBD1 | TRBJ1-2 | TRBV6-5 | CASSYSQGVSGYTF
. | . | TRBJ2-1 | TRBV6-6 | CASSEGYNEQFF
once | . | TRBJ1-2 | TRBV18 | CASSLTAAANYGYTF
once | . | TRBJ2-7 | TRBV7-9 | CASSFGNTGTLAEQYF
. | TRBD2 | TRBJ2-3 | TRBV6-1 | CASSLRGGRTDTQYF
. | . | TRBJ2-1 | TRBV11-2 | CASSLGGASYNEQFF
. | . | TRBJ1-1 | TRBV18 | CASSPPKPVKGSEAFF
. | TRBD1 | . | TRBV29-1 | CSVSEDRGGEQYF
. | TRBD2 | TRBJ2-3 | TRBV4-3 | CASSPIREGTDTQYF
. | . | TRBJ2-3 | TRBV13 | CASSFGAVGTDTQYF
. | . | TRBJ1-2 | TRBV28 | CASSFPSNYGYTF
. | TRBD1 | TRBJ1-2 | TRBV30 | CAWVGQFNYGYTF
. | . | TRBJ2-5 | TRBV5-1 | CASSRAGWEETQYF
. | . | TRBJ2-2 | TRBV11-3 | CASSPREVGCGELFF
. | . | TRBJ1-1 | TRBV6-1 | CASSERRQRHTEAFF
. | TRBD2 | TRBJ2-5 | TRBV7-2 | CASSLVGGGALETQYF
. | TRBD2 | TRBJ2-1 | TRBV5-1 | CASSFGSGGYNEQFF
. | . | TRBJ1-1 | TRBV5-5 | CASNGRWNTEAFF
. | TRBD2 | TRBJ2-2 | TRBV28 | CASTPLAGGLSGELFF
. | . | TRBJ2-7 | TRBV4-1 | CASSQGRGSSYEQYF
. | TRBD1 | TRBJ1-5 | TRBV6-6 | CASAGGSQPQHF
. | TRBD1 | TRBJ1-1 | TRBV7-2 | CASSAGTAHTKAFF
once | . | TRBJ2-3 | TRBV18 | CASSPVDSTDTQYF
once | TRBD1 | TRBJ2-4 | TRBV10-2 | CASRPGQQNIQYF
. | . | TRBJ2-7 | TRBV6-5 | CASIKGPAGPYEQYF
. | TRBD2 | TRBJ2-5 | TRBV2 | CASSGLAGGLETQYF
. | TRBD2 | TRBJ2-7 | TRBV5-1 | CASSLGSGYYEQYF